This T cell receptor beta chain stems from a study of cytomegalovirus exposure and HLA in healthy donors. General study results and limits: Reports indicated that the classifier achieved high specificity and sensitivity in diagnosing cytomegalovirus status.

V lost 1 base and J lost 5; bases outside the gene matches: 5. Per germline, CDR1 LGHNA and CDR2 YSLEER. The CDR3 runs to 15 residues. Primers for the PCR totalled 60 Vbeta and 13 Jbeta. Measured with immunoSEQ multiplex PCR; TCRdb has only the in-frame clones, and not every one. The sample lists around 150,000 clones, roughly 82% occurring once. A remark on this clone: The antigen is unknown.

The gene calls are TRBV4-3 and TRBJ1-2; 9 bases are shared with TRBD1. The receptor was isolated from a girl between 5 and 17 years old in good health and CMV-seropositive. The sample taken for sequencing was PBMCs. The DNA for the CDR3 is TGCGCCAGCAGCCAAGTGGTGACAGGGGGGTATGGCTACACCTTC. It codes for CASSQVVTGGYGYTF.